This is a list of T cell receptor beta chains from one sample in a study of blood T cell repertoires in COVID-19. The method was immunoSEQ multiplex PCR; TCRdb's version includes in-frame clones alone and lacks a portion of them. The sample lists approximately 200,000 clones; approximately 85% were seen once. The sample comprised peripheral blood. The receptors shown here come from a human donor with active or convalescent COVID-19. The donor label of this sample is uncertain. The CDR3 runs from the conserved cysteine through the conserved F or W. The D gene is left open where the match is weak. A row's size may be missing; if present it is once, few, many or a size class.

>TRBJ2-1|TRBV18|13|.|TRBD1
TGTGCCAGCTCCGGGACAGGGGGGAATGAGCAGTTCTTC
CASSGTGGNEQFF
>TRBJ2-3|TRBV7-9|15|.|.
TGTGCCAGCAGCTCAGGGGCAGTTAGCACAGATACGCAGTATTTT
CASSSGAVSTDTQYF
>TRBJ2-1|TRBV7-2|15|few|TRBD1
TGTGCCAGCAGCTTCGACGGACAGGGAGGTAATGAGCAGTTCTTC
CASSFDGQGGNEQFF
>TRBJ2-7|TRBV6-5|14|.|.
TGTGCCACCCAACGAAGCGAAGGGGGCTACGAGCAGTACTTC
CATQRSEGGYEQYF
>TRBJ1-1|TRBV3-1/TRBV3-2|15|.|TRBD1
TGTGCCAGCACATTTCAGGGGGCCCGGATTGGTGAAGCTTTCTTT
CASTFQGARIGEAFF
>TRBJ1-5|TRBV30|13|few|.
TGTGCCTGGGCTTGGAGGGACAATCAGCCCCAGCATTTT
CAWAWRDNQPQHF
>TRBJ2-2|TRBV11-3|16|.|TRBD2
TGTGCCAGCAGCCCGCCAGGTAGCGGGAGACCCGGGGAGCTGTTTTTT
CASSPPGSGRPGELFF
>TRBJ2-7|TRBV6-4|16|.|TRBD2
TGTGCCAGCAGTGACACTGGACTAGCGGGAGCAGACGAGCAGTACTTC
CASSDTGLAGADEQYF
>TRBJ2-3|TRBV30|15|.|TRBD2
TGTGCCTGGAGCCCACCGGTTAGGCGGGGGGATACGCAGTATTTT
CAWSPPVRRGDTQYF
>TRBJ2-3|TRBV19|19|.|.
TGTGCCAGTAGTACCGGGCTAGGGGGCGGGCTAGTTACTAGCGGTACGCAGTATTTT
CASSTGLGGGLVTSGTQYF
>TRBJ2-1|TRBV4-2|16|.|.
TGTGCCAGCAGCCAGTTAGCTACGTCGAGTGACAATGAGCAGTTCTTC
CASSQLATSSDNEQFF
>TRBJ1-3|TRBV13|13|few|.
TGTGCCAGCAGCTTAGGCAATGGAAACACCATATATTTT
CASSLGNGNTIYF
>TRBJ2-5|TRBV6-6|11|.|.
TGTGCCAGCGGCAGGGAAGAGACCCAGTACTTC
CASGREETQYF
>TRBJ2-2|TRBV6-4|18|.|.
TGTGCCAGCAGTGGGACAGGGGGCCCTAGCGGGAGCCCCGGGGAGCTGTTTTTT
CASSGTGGPSGSPGELFF
>TRBJ1-5|TRBV5-6|15|.|TRBD1
TGTGCCAGCAGCGCTATGGACAGGGTTTACCAGCCCCAGCATTTT
CASSAMDRVYQPQHF
>TRBJ2-1|TRBV5-4|13|.|TRBD2
TGTGCCAGCGGGACTAGCGAATACAATGAGCAGTTCTTC
CASGTSEYNEQFF
>TRBJ1-4|TRBV3-1/TRBV3-2|19|few|.
TGTGCCAGCAGCCAAGATCGGCCGAAAACAAAACGGGCTAATGAAAAACTGTTTTTT
CASSQDRPKTKRANEKLFF
>TRBJ2-5|TRBV11-2|16|.|.
TGTGCCAGCAGCTTAGAGCCAGCGGGCGGCCAAGAGACCCAGTACTTC
CASSLEPAGGQETQYF
>TRBJ2-3|TRBV12-5|15|.|TRBD1
TGTGCTAGTGGTTTGTCCGGACAGGGGGCCGATACGCAGTATTTT
CASGLSGQGADTQYF
>TRBJ1-5|TRBV3-1/TRBV3-2|14|.|.
TGTGCCAGCAGCCAAGTGCCAGGGGCTCAGCCCCAGCATTTT
CASSQVPGAQPQHF
>TRBJ1-2|TRBV27|13|once|.
TGTGCCAGCAGTTTATCGTGGCAGGGCGGCTACACCTTC
CASSLSWQGGYTF
>TRBJ2-7|TRBV19|14|.|.
TGTGCCAGTAGTATAGGCCAGGCCTCCTACGAGCAGTACTTC
CASSIGQASYEQYF
>TRBJ2-1|TRBV27|15|.|.
TGTGCCAGCAGCCGTCGACAGACTCGCTACAATGAGCAGTTCTTC
CASSRRQTRYNEQFF
>TRBJ1-3|TRBV2|13|.|.
TGTGCCAGCAGTGTCCAGACAGGAAACACCATATATTTT
CASSVQTGNTIYF
>TRBJ1-2|TRBV28|15|.|.
TGTGCCAGCAGCACATTTAGCAGGGTAGACTATGGCTACACCTTC
CASSTFSRVDYGYTF
>TRBJ2-7|TRBV12-3/TRBV12-4|11|.|TRBD1
TGTGCCAGCAAAGGGGGCGACAGCGAGCATTTC
CASKGGDSEHF
>TRBJ1-4|TRBV7-9|15|.|.
TGTGCCAGCAGCCCCCTAGGAGGGGTTTCTGAAAAACTGTTTTTT
CASSPLGGVSEKLFF
>TRBJ2-2|TRBV11-2|16|once|.
TGTGCCAGCAGCTTAGGCCAGGGATTGGACACCGGGGAGCTGTTTTTT
CASSLGQGLDTGELFF
>TRBJ1-2|TRBV6-5|12|once|.
TGTGCCAGCACCGAGACAGGTAGCGGCTACACCTTC
CASTETGSGYTF
>TRBJ2-1|TRBV27|17|.|TRBD1
TGTGCCAGCAGTTTAGTTGGGCCAGGGGGCGCGGGCAATGAGCAGTTCTTC
CASSLVGPGGAGNEQFF
>TRBJ2-7|TRBV28|12|.|.
TGTGCCAGCAGGGCGACAGCCTACGAGCAGTACTTC
CASRATAYEQYF
>TRBJ1-5|TRBV12-5|13|few|.
TGTGCTAGTGGTTTGAGCAGCAATCAGCCCCAGCATTTT
CASGLSSNQPQHF
>TRBJ2-3|TRBV28|17|.|.
TGTGCCAGCACCCTTTTGGGGGGGGGCCGTAGCACAGATACGCAGTATTTT
CASTLLGGGRSTDTQYF
>TRBJ2-5|TRBV2|13|.|TRBD2
TGTGCCAGCAGTGGGGAGCGGGGGCACTCCCAGTACTTC
CASSGERGHSQYF
>TRBJ1-1|TRBV7-9|16|.|TRBD1
TGTGCCAGCAGCTTCGGGACAGGGTCTGGGAACACTGAAGCTTTCTTT
CASSFGTGSGNTEAFF
>TRBJ1-5|TRBV5-8|15|.|TRBD1
TGTGCCAGCAGCGGGGGACAGGGCCGCAATCAGCCCCAGCATTTT
CASSGGQGRNQPQHF
>TRBJ1-3|TRBV7-2|13|.|.
TGTGCCAGCAGCCGGACAGCGGGAAACACCATATATTTT
CASSRTAGNTIYF
>TRBJ2-3|TRBV5-1|15|.|.
TGCGCCAGCAGCCCACGCTGGACTGCCGCGGATACGCAGTATTTT
CASSPRWTAADTQYF
>TRBJ1-5|TRBV24-1|14|few|.
TGTGCCACGGGACTGCCTTATAGCAATCAGCCCCAGCATTTT
CATGLPYSNQPQHF
>TRBJ2-2|TRBV29-1|12|.|.
TGCAGCTCTTGGAGGGGTGCCGGGGAGCTGTTTTTT
CSSWRGAGELFF
>TRBJ2-1|TRBV11-2|15|.|TRBD1
TGTGCCAGCAGCTTAGGGACAGGGTTTCACAATGAGCAGTTCTTC
CASSLGTGFHNEQFF
>TRBJ2-7|TRBV7-3|13|.|.
TGTGCCAGCAGCCCCGGGAATAAATACGAGCAGTACTTC
CASSPGNKYEQYF
>TRBJ2-1|TRBV28|16|.|.
TGTGCCAGCAGCCGCACTGGCGGGGTTTCCTACAATGAGCAGTTCTTC
CASSRTGGVSYNEQFF
>TRBJ2-2|TRBV9|14|.|.
TGTGCCAGCGAAGGGGGTCCGAACACCGGGGAGCTGTTTTTT
CASEGGPNTGELFF
>TRBJ1-5|TRBV28|14|.|.
TGTGCCAGCAGTTTACCTTCTCGGGGTCAGCCCCAGCATTTT
CASSLPSRGQPQHF
>TRBJ2-7|TRBV15|15|.|TRBD2
TGTGCCACCAGCCCCCCCCAGACTAGCGTCTACGAGCAGTACTTC
CATSPPQTSVYEQYF
>TRBJ2-3|TRBV13|14|.|.
TGTGCCAGCAGCAACGACAACAGCAAGAATACGCAGTATTTT
CASSNDNSKNTQYF
>TRBJ1-5|TRBV6-2/TRBV6-3|18|.|.
TGTGCCAGCAGTTACTCGAGTACCGGAAACAGGGTAGGACAGCCCCAGCATTTT
CASSYSSTGNRVGQPQHF
>TRBJ1-1|TRBV27|11|.|.
TGTGCCAGCAGAGACAGGCGTGAAGCTTTCTTT
CASRDRREAFF
>TRBJ1-1|TRBV12-3/TRBV12-4|11|.|.
TGTGCCAGCAGTTTCCGCACTGAAGCTTTCTTT
CASSFRTEAFF
>TRBJ2-5|TRBV24-1|14|.|.
TGTGCCACCAGTGACCCCACCCTCCGAGGGACCCAGTACTTC
CATSDPTLRGTQYF
>TRBJ2-7|TRBV6-5|14|.|.
TGTGCCAGCAGGACAGGCGGAGTTACCTACGAGCAGTACTTC
CASRTGGVTYEQYF
>TRBJ2-3|TRBV19|17|.|TRBD2
TGTGCCAGTAGTATAGGAGGGCGACTAGCGATCACAGATACGCAGTATTTT
CASSIGGRLAITDTQYF